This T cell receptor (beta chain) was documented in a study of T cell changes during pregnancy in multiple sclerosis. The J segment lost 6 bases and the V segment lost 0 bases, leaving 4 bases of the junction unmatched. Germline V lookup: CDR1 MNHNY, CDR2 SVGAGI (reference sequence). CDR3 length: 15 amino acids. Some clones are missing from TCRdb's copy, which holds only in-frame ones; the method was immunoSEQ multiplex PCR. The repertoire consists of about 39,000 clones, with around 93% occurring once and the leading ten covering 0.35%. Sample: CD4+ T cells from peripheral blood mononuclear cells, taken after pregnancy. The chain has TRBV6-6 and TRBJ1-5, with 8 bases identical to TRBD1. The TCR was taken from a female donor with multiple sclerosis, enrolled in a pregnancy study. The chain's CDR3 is CASSYSDRGGQPQHF. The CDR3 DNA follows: TGTGCCAGCAGTTACTCTGACAGGGGTGGTCAGCCCCAGCATTTT.